This TCR beta chain was recovered during a study of blood T cell repertoires in COVID-19. As for the study in general: The study drew acute and convalescent COVID-19 samples from the United States, Italy and Spain. PBMCs, B-cell-depleted T cells, or T cells provided the cDNA or gDNA that made up the material.

In the original analysis: For nucleated cells, counts were estimated from reference gene primer amplification. Here immunoSEQ multiplex PCR was the method, and the copy in TCRdb shows in-frame clones only, minus some. V, J and clone size are taken as reported in that table, and D and trimming were inferred from the DNA itself. The sample contains some 98,000 clones, 82% of which appear only once. Losses at the gene ends were 3 bases for V and 2 bases for J; bases not matched to a gene: 5. The CDR3 is 15 residues long. CDR1 is MGHRA, CDR2 YSYEKL, per germline. Sample: peripheral blood. This chain links TRBV4-1 with TRBJ2-7; 9 nucleotides line up with TRBD1. The clonotype originates from a man between 65 and 85 years old with active or convalescent COVID-19. The CDR3 DNA follows: TGCGCCAGCAGCCACGTAGGGACAGGGCCCTACGAGCAGTACTTC. It yields the protein CASSHVGTGPYEQYF.